A selection of T cell receptor beta chains follows, all from one sample in a study of cytomegalovirus exposure and HLA in healthy donors. The table came from immunoSEQ multiplex PCR; TCRdb's copy has only in-frame clones and leaves some out. The sample data list some 39,000 clones. Sequences were obtained from PBMCs. These receptors all come from a man aged 30-40 years in good health and CMV-seronegative. The CDR3 runs from the conserved cysteine through the conserved F or W. The order of the fields is V gene, D gene, J gene, CDR3 protein, CDR3 DNA. D genes are given only for firm matches.

>TRBV27|TRBD1|TRBJ2-7
CASSLSRTGAYEQYF
TGTGCCAGCAGTTTATCTCGGACAGGGGCCTACGAGCAGTACTTC
>TRBV25-1|NA|TRBJ2-6
CASSPGHQAGANVLTF
TGTGCCAGCAGTCCCGGACACCAGGCTGGGGCCAACGTCCTGACTTTC
>TRBV5-1|TRBD1|TRBJ2-7
CASSLGTGKSYYEQYF
TGCGCCAGCAGCCTGGGGACAGGGAAATCTTACTACGAGCAGTACTTC
>TRBV10-3|NA|TRBJ2-5
CAASQGLGQETQYF
TGTGCCGCCTCACAGGGTTTAGGTCAAGAGACCCAGTACTTC
>TRBV4-2|TRBD2|TRBJ2-7
CASSQDPSGRPTNEQYF
TGTGCCAGCAGCCAAGATCCTAGCGGGAGGCCGACCAACGAGCAGTACTTC
>TRBV19|TRBD2|TRBJ2-7
CASSRAILAGGRDYEQYF
TGTGCCAGTAGTAGAGCCATACTAGCGGGAGGCCGAGACTACGAGCAGTACTTC
>TRBV18|TRBD1|TRBJ1-5
CASSPDRGNQPQHF
TGTGCCAGCTCACCCGACAGGGGCAATCAGCCCCAGCATTTT
>TRBV7-2|NA|TRBJ2-6
CASSLDRGANVLTF
TGTGCCAGCAGCTTAGATCGTGGGGCCAACGTCCTGACTTTC
>TRBV6-5|NA|TRBJ1-4
CASSYLSGYGEKLFF
TGTGCCAGCAGTTACCTCTCAGGGTATGGGGAAAAACTGTTTTTT
>TRBV19|NA|TRBJ2-7
CASSIGGGGRNEQYF
TGTGCCAGTAGTATTGGAGGGGGAGGGCGCAACGAGCAGTACTTC
>TRBV11-1|NA|TRBJ1-1
CASSPRQDTEAFF
TGTGCCAGCAGCCCCCGACAGGACACTGAAGCTTTCTTT
>TRBV5-8|NA|TRBJ2-1
CASSLGGLGYNEQFF
TGTGCCAGCAGCTTGGGGGGGCTGGGGTACAATGAGCAGTTCTTC
>TRBV5-6|TRBD1|TRBJ1-2
CASSIGTVSNYGYTF
TGTGCCAGCAGCATTGGGACAGTTAGTAACTATGGCTACACCTTC
>TRBV10-1|NA|TRBJ1-5
CASSDPQEVRYQPQHF
TGCGCCAGCAGTGACCCTCAGGAGGTGAGGTATCAGCCCCAGCATTTT
>TRBV10-3|NA|TRBJ1-6
CAISIGQIRPNSPLHF
TGTGCCATCAGCATAGGACAGATTCGCCCCAATTCACCCCTCCACTTT
>TRBV5-1|NA|TRBJ2-3
CASSLDGFDTQYF
TGCGCCAGCAGCTTGGACGGGTTCGATACGCAGTATTTT
>TRBV9|NA|TRBJ2-2
CASSVGLAYYTGELFF
TGTGCCAGCAGCGTAGGGCTAGCCTACTACACCGGGGAGCTGTTTTTT